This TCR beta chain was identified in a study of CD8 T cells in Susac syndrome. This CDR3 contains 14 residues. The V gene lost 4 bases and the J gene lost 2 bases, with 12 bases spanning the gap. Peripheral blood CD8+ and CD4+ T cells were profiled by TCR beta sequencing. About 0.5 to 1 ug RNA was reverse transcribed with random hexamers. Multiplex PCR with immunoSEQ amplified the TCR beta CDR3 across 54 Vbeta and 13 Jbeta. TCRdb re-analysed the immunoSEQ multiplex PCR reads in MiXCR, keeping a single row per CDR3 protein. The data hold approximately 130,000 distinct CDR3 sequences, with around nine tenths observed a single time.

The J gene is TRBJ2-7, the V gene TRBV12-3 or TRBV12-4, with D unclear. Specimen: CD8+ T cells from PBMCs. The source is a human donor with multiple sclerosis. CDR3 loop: CASSSLSGTYEQYF. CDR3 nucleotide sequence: TGTGCCAGCAGTTCCCTTTCAGGTACCTACGAGCAGTACTTC.